The TCR beta chain described here comes from a study of metastatic and nonmetastatic thyroid tumors. Until they underwent thyroid surgery, no patient had received any treatment. About this clone itself: Other DNA sequences from this sample encode an identical CDR3 as well.

With 1 base removed from V and 3 bases from J, the gap between germline ends came to 14 bases. The germline V gene encodes CDR1 LGHDT and CDR2 YNNKEL (reference sequence). This CDR3 has 16 amino acids. TCRdb redid the clone calls on the PCR reads using MiXCR. The sample yields about 82,000 clones, around 13% seen once. The sequenced material came from tumor tissue. J is TRBJ2-3 and V is TRBV3-1; D uncertain. The receptor's source is a female donor with papillary thyroid cancer or a benign thyroid nodule (not recorded which). Some clones in this sample may be carry-over from other donors' samples. CDR3 bases: TGTGCCAGCAGCCAAGTGCCCATCCAGCCGACAGATACGCAGTATTTT. It specifies CASSQVPIQPTDTQYF.